This T cell receptor (beta chain) was documented in a study of cytomegalovirus exposure and HLA in healthy donors. Primers: 60 Vbeta forward and 13 Jbeta reverse. Method: immunoSEQ multiplex PCR; TCRdb's copy keeps in-frame clones and lacks some. The sample shows some 88,000 clones, about 67% of them seen only once. J lost 6 bases, V lost 3 bases, and 8 bases had no gene match. CDR1 and CDR2 from the germline V gene are MNHEY and SVGAGI. This CDR3 has 14 amino acids. This clone was recorded a few times. The chain joins TRBV6-5 to TRBJ2-7; 7 bases fit TRBD1. The sequenced material came from PBMCs. This TCR was recovered from a woman aged 18-29 years in good health and CMV-seropositive. CDR3 sequence: CASSYKGQDPEQYF. The CDR3 bases are TGTGCCAGCAGTTATAAAGGACAGGACCCCGAGCAGTACTTC.